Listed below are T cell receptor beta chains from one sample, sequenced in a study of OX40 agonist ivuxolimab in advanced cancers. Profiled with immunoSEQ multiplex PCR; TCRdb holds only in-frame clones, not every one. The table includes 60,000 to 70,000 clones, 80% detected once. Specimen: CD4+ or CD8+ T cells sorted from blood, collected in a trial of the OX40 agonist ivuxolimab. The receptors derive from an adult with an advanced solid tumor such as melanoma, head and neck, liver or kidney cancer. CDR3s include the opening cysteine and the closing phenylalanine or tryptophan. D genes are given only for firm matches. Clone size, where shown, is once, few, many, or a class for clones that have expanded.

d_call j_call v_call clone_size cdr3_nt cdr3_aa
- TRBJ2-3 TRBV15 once TGTGCCACCAGTTCGCCCTCGTGGGGTCCACCCACAGATACGCAGTATTTT CATSSPSWGPPTDTQYF
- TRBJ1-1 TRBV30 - TGTGCCTGGAGTAATCGGCCACCGACTGAAGCTTTCTTT CAWSNRPPTEAFF
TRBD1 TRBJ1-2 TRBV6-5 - TGTGCCAGCAGTTACTATCAGGGGGCGCCCGGCTACACCTTC CASSYYQGAPGYTF
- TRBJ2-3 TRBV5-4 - TGTGCCAGCAGCGCGAGGCTGGGAAACACAGATACGCAGTATTTT CASSARLGNTDTQYF
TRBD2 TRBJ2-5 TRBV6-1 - TGTGCCAGCAGTGAACTAGCGGGGGGGCAAGAGACCCAGTACTTC CASSELAGGQETQYF
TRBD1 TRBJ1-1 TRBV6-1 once TGTGCCACCGGACCAGGACAGGAGAGGGAAGCTTTCTTT CATGPGQEREAFF
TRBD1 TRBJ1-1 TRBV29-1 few TGCAGCGTCGCGAACCCGACAGGGGCCTTGAACACTGAAGCTTTCTTT CSVANPTGALNTEAFF
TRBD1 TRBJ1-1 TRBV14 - TGTGCCAGCAGCCACCGGACAGGGAACACTGAAGCTTTCTTT CASSHRTGNTEAFF
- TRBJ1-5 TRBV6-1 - TGTGCCAGCAGTGCCGCGGTAAGGGATCAGCCCCAGCATTTT CASSAAVRDQPQHF
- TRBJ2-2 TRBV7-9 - TGTGCCAGCACCCTGGGGGGTCCTGGCACCGGGGAGCTGTTTTTT CASTLGGPGTGELFF
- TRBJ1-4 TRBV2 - TGTGCCAGCAGTGGGGGTAAACGGTCTAATGAAAAACTGTTTTTT CASSGGKRSNEKLFF
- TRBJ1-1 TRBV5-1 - TGCGCCAGCAGCGACGGAGGAGCGAACACTGAAGCTTTCTTT CASSDGGANTEAFF
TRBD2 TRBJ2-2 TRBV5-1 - TGCGCCAGCAGCGTGACTAGCGGGGGCGGCGGGGAGCTGTTTTTT CASSVTSGGGGELFF
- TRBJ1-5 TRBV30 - TGTGCCTGGAGCCTTGGACTTAGAGGTCAGCCCCAGCATTTT CAWSLGLRGQPQHF
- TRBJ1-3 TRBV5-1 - TGCGCCAGCAGCTTTACAGGGTCGGTAAACGGTGGAAACACCATATATTTT CASSFTGSVNGGNTIYF
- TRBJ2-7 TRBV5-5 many TGTGCCAGCAGCTTGGCAAGCCTCTACGAGCAGTACTTC CASSLASLYEQYF
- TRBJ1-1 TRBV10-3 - TGTGCCATCAGTGAGTCAGGACCGAACACTGAAGCTTTCTTT CAISESGPNTEAFF
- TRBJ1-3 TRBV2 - TGTGCCAGCAGTGAATTTGCCGACTCTGGAAACACCATATATTTT CASSEFADSGNTIYF
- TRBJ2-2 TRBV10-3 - TGTGCCATCAGGGAAGGGGGGGCGAACACCGGGGAGCTGTTTTTT CAIREGGANTGELFF
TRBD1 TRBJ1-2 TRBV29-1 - TGCAGCGTACGGGGGGGACAGAATCTCAACTATGGCTACACCTTC CSVRGGQNLNYGYTF
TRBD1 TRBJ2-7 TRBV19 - TGTGCCAGTAGTATAGTGAAGACAGGGGGCGAGCAGTACTTC CASSIVKTGGEQYF
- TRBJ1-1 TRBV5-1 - TGCGCCAGCAGCTTCAGAGGTCTGGGGACTGAAGCTTTCTTT CASSFRGLGTEAFF
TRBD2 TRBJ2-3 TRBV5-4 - TGTGCCAGCGCCCGGGATCTAGCGGGCGATACGCAGTATTTT CASARDLAGDTQYF
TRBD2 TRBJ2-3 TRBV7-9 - TGTGCCAGCAGCTTAGCGGGGACTAGCGGTAGCACAGATACGCAGTATTTT CASSLAGTSGSTDTQYF
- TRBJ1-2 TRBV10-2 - TGCGCCAGCAGTGAATCCGGAGGCTATGGCTACACCTTC CASSESGGYGYTF
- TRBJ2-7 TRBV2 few TGTGCCAGCAGTGATCGGGGGCTCGACGAGCAGTACTTC CASSDRGLDEQYF
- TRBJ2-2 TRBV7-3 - TGTGCCAGCAGACCGACGGTGAACACCGGGGAGCTGTTTTTT CASRPTVNTGELFF
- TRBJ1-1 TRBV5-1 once TGCGCCAGCAGCTTGGTAGCAGGGTCGAACACTGAAGCTTTCTTT CASSLVAGSNTEAFF
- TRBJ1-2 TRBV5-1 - TGCGCCAGCAGCTTGGAGGCAGGACTCTATGGCTACACCTTC CASSLEAGLYGYTF
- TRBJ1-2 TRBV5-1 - TGCGCCAGCAGCTTGGCCGGACAGTACTATGGCTACACCTTC CASSLAGQYYGYTF
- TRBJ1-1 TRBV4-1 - TGCGCCAGCAGCCAAGATTTACCGGACAGCTTGAACACTGAAGCTTTCTTT CASSQDLPDSLNTEAFF
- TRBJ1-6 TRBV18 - TGTGCCAGCTCACCCCGACCCATTGATTCACCCCTCCACTTT CASSPRPIDSPLHF
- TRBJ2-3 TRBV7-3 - TGTGCCAGCAGCTTGGGGGGACTCACAGATACGCAGTATTTT CASSLGGLTDTQYF
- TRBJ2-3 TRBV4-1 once TGCGCCAGCAGCCAGGCCAGACCCCCCCAGTCGGATACGCAGTATTTT CASSQARPPQSDTQYF
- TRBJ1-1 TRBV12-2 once TGTGCAAGTCGCTTAGATAGGGGTGAAGCTTTCTTT CASRLDRGEAFF
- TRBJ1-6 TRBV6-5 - TGTGCCAGCAGAGACAGGAGCATGGATTCACCCCTCCACTTT CASRDRSMDSPLHF
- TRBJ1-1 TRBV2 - TGTGCCAGCAGGGGTGATGGTGGGACAGAAGCTTTCTTT CASRGDGGTEAFF
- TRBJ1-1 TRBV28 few TGTGCCAGCAGATCACCCGGGGGCAGCACTGAAGCTTTCTTT CASRSPGGSTEAFF
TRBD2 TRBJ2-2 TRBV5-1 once TGCGCCAGCAGCTTGGAACCAGCGGGGGGTAACACCGGGGAGCTGTTTTTT CASSLEPAGGNTGELFF
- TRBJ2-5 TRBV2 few TGTGCCAGCATGAGGGGGGGCCCGGAGACCCAGTACTTC CASMRGGPETQYF
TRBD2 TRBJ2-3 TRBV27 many TGTGCCAGCAGTTTATGGGGACTAGCGGGGGGAGGGCAGTCAGATACGCAGTATTTT CASSLWGLAGGGQSDTQYF
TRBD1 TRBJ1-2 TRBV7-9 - TGTGCCAGCAGCTTTGTCCAGGGGGCGGGAGGCTACACCTTC CASSFVQGAGGYTF
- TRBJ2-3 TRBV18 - TGTGCCAGCTCACCACGCCCTCGACAGGTAGGGGGGGCCACAGATACGCAGTATTTT CASSPRPRQVGGATDTQYF
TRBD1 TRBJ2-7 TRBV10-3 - TGTGCCATCAGTGCCCGGGACAGGGGCTCCTACGAGCAGTACTTC CAISARDRGSYEQYF
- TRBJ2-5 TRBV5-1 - TGCGCCAGCACGGCCAGGAACAGCTACCAAGAGACCCAGTACTTC CASTARNSYQETQYF
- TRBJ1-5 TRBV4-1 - TGCGCCAGCAGCCCCCGGCAGGGCGACAATCAGCCCCAGCATTTT CASSPRQGDNQPQHF
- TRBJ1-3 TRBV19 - TGTGCCAGTAGTAAAACGCAGGGCTCTGGAAACACCATATATTTT CASSKTQGSGNTIYF
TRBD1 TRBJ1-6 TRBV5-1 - TGCGCCAGCAGCCCACAGGGGTGGGCGGGGGATTCACCCCTCCACTTT CASSPQGWAGDSPLHF
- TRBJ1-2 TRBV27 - TGTGCCAGCAGTCTATCCGGGACACCTAATCGCTACACCTTC CASSLSGTPNRYTF
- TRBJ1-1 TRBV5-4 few TGTGCCAGCAGCTTGTTGCAGACTGAAGCTTTCTTT CASSLLQTEAFF
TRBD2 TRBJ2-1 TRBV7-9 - TGTGCCAGCAGCCCTATAGCGGGCAATGAGCAGTTCTTC CASSPIAGNEQFF
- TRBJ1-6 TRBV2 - TGTGCCAGCCGCCTGGTGGGGACCGAAAATTCACCCCTCCACTTT CASRLVGTENSPLHF
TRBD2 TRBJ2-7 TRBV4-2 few TGTGCCAGCAGCCAAGACCCAGCGGGGGGCTTCTACGAGCAGTACTTC CASSQDPAGGFYEQYF
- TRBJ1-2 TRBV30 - TGTGCCTGGAGTCCTGCGCAGAGGGCTATAAACTATGGCTACACCTTC CAWSPAQRAINYGYTF
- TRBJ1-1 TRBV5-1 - TGCGCCAGCAGCTTGGGGGGACAGAACACTGAAGCTTTCTTT CASSLGGQNTEAFF
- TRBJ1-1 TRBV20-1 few TGCAGTGCTAAAGACAGACCTGAAGCTTTCTTT CSAKDRPEAFF
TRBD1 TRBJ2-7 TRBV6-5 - TGTGCCAGCAGCCGATACAGGGGTGGTAGGGACGAGCAGTACTTC CASSRYRGGRDEQYF
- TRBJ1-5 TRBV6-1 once TGTGCCAGCCGACAGTATAGCAATCAGCCCCAGCATTTT CASRQYSNQPQHF
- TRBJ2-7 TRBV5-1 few TGCGCCAGCAGCTTCGAGACCACCTCCTACGAGCAGTACTTC CASSFETTSYEQYF